This T cell receptor beta chain was retrieved from a study of blood T cell repertoires in COVID-19. Study summary: Spain, Italy and the United States supplied samples that represented acute and convalescent COVID-19. Sources were T cells, B-cell-depleted T cells, or PBMCs; the material itself was cDNA or gDNA.

This CDR3 has 16 residues. With 6 bases clipped from V and 4 bases from J, the junction kept 11 bases outside the gene matches. The germline V gene has CDR1 MNHEY and CDR2 SMNVEV (reference sequence). Per the study methods: Scientists estimated how many nucleated cells there were by amplifying reference gene primers. Data came from immunoSEQ multiplex PCR; TCRdb stores just in-frame clones and leaves some out. From that table come the V and J calls and clone size; the DNA was used to work out D and trimming. The sample has around 200,000 clones, around nine tenths seen once. V is TRBV27 and J is TRBJ1-2, with 10 bases that match TRBD1. The origin of this receptor is a man in his 70s with acute or convalescent COVID-19. The source material was peripheral blood. DNA for the CDR3: TGTGCCAGCAGAGCGGACAGGGGGTCTATACGCTATGGCTACACCTTC. Amino acid sequence: CASRADRGSIRYGYTF.